A selection of T cell receptor beta chains follows, all from one sample in a study of metastatic and nonmetastatic thyroid tumors. TCRdb reanalyzed the PCR reads with MiXCR. Here the sample spans under 40,000 clones, roughly 15% being singletons. Sequencing used blood. The receptors shown here come from a male donor with papillary thyroid cancer or a benign thyroid nodule (not recorded which). Some clones in this sample may be carry-over from other donors' samples. CDR3s include the opening cysteine and the closing phenylalanine or tryptophan. The order of the fields is CDR3 protein, CDR3 DNA, J gene, D gene, clone size, V gene. D genes are given only for firm matches. Rows give clone size only sometimes, using once, few, many, or a class for an expanded clone.

CDR3: CASSLVGTRGGVNYNEQFF; DNA: TGTGCCAGCAGCTTAGTAGGGACTAGGGGGGGAGTAAACTACAATGAGCAGTTCTTC; J: TRBJ2-1; D: TRBD2; size: many; V: TRBV7-2
CDR3: CASSVLGLAGGPQETQYF; DNA: TGTGCCAGCAGTGTCCTGGGACTAGCGGGGGGGCCCCAAGAGACCCAGTACTTC; J: TRBJ2-5; D: TRBD2; size: medium-sized; V: TRBV6-1
CDR3: CASSQRQKGEQYF; DNA: TGTGCCAGCAGCCAGAGACAGAAGGGCGAGCAGTACTTC; J: TRBJ2-7; D: -; size: -; V: TRBV14
CDR3: CASTGRGAEGQETQYF; DNA: TGTGCCAGCACCGGACGGGGAGCGGAAGGACAAGAGACCCAGTACTTC; J: TRBJ2-5; D: -; size: many; V: TRBV27
CDR3: CASSLAGDSDNEQFF; DNA: TGTGCCAGCAGCTTAGCGGGAGACAGCGACAATGAGCAGTTCTTC; J: TRBJ2-1; D: -; size: -; V: TRBV7-2
CDR3: CASSPGGKSYEQYF; DNA: TGTGCCAGCAGCCCTGGTGGGAAGTCCTACGAGCAGTACTTC; J: TRBJ2-7; D: -; size: few; V: TRBV12-3/TRBV12-4
CDR3: CASSPHTSGGETQYF; DNA: TGTGCCAGCAGTCCTCATACTAGCGGGGGCGAGACCCAGTACTTC; J: TRBJ2-5; D: TRBD2; size: many; V: TRBV27
CDR3: CSARNPANGNTIYF; DNA: TGCAGTGCTAGAAACCCAGCTAATGGAAACACCATATATTTT; J: TRBJ1-3; D: -; size: many; V: TRBV20-1
CDR3: CASSSNGREASSYNEQFF; DNA: TGTGCCAGCAGCTCTAACGGGCGGGAGGCCAGCTCCTACAATGAGCAGTTCTTC; J: TRBJ2-1; D: TRBD2; size: many; V: TRBV7-3
CDR3: CASSEWAGADRGRETQYF; DNA: TGTGCCAGCAGTGAATGGGCAGGGGCAGACAGGGGGCGGGAGACCCAGTACTTC; J: TRBJ2-5; D: TRBD1; size: many; V: TRBV6-1
CDR3: CASSLVGDRVYGYTF; DNA: TGTGCCAGCAGCTTGGTGGGGGACAGGGTCTATGGCTACACCTTC; J: TRBJ1-2; D: TRBD1; size: many; V: TRBV5-4
CDR3: CASSEWASGGYNEQFF; DNA: TGTGCCAGCAGTGAATGGGCTAGCGGGGGATACAATGAGCAGTTCTTC; J: TRBJ2-1; D: TRBD2; size: -; V: TRBV6-1
CDR3: CASSYRDRETQYF; DNA: TGTGCTAGCAGCTACCGGGACAGAGAGACCCAGTACTTC; J: TRBJ2-5; D: TRBD1; size: many; V: TRBV7-7
CDR3: CASSLEGEDEKLFF; DNA: TGTGCCAGCAGTTTGGAGGGCGAGGATGAAAAACTGTTTTTT; J: TRBJ1-4; D: -; size: -; V: TRBV12-3/TRBV12-4